This T cell receptor (beta chain) was observed in a study of Ad26.COV2.S vaccination and SARS-CoV-2 variants. Between the trimmed V and J ends, which lost 4 bases and 1 base, there was a span of 7 bases. The CDR3 extends over 13 amino acids. Germline CDR1 reads SEHNR; CDR2 reads FQNEAQ (reference sequence). General study results and limits: For non-spike TCRs, breadth in vaccine recipients resembled that in placebo recipients. Compared with placebo recipients, vaccine recipients had higher spike-specific TCR breadth. A substantial breadth of spike-specific CD8+ and CD4+ T cell responses after vaccination has been reported.

Worth noting for this clone: Its antigen is not identified.

Method: immunoSEQ multiplex PCR; TCRdb's copy keeps in-frame clones and lacks some. Among about 94,000 clones listed, under 90% were seen once. This receptor was obtained from a human donor who had recovered from COVID-19. This sequence joins TRBV7-9 and TRBJ1-1, with D maybe TRBD1 (6 bases). Sequencing was performed on peripheral blood, taken after recovery from COVID-19. The CDR3: CASSWTENTEAFF. In DNA, the CDR3 is TGTGCCAGCAGCTGGACAGAGAACACTGAAGCTTTCTTT.